This T cell receptor beta chain stems from a study of Tregs in tolerant kidney transplant recipients. This table comes from immunoSEQ multiplex PCR, and its TCRdb copy is limited to in-frame clones, with some not included. Of 120,000 or so clones in the sample, roughly 92% are singletons; the top ten hold approximately 0.59%. This receptor was taken from a human donor in good health. Sequencing was done on a sample of CD4+ T cells from blood.

The CDR3, as DNA: TGTGCCAGCAGCTCCCTTCCCCTCTCTAATGAAAAACTGTTTTTT. Amino acids: CASSSLPLSNEKLFF. The rearrangement links TRBV7-2 to TRBJ1-4; D is undetermined. This CDR3 contains 15 residues. V was trimmed by 4 bases and J by 3 bases, leaving 12 bases between them. Germline CDR1 SGHTA, CDR2 FQGNSA. The whole variable domain, filled in from reference TRBV7-2 and TRBJ1-4, reads GAGVSQSPSNKVTEKGKDVELRCDPISGHTALYWYRQSLGQGLEFLIYFQGNSAPDKSGLPSDRFSAERTGGSVSTLTIQRTQQEDSAVYLCASSSLPLSNEKLFFGSGTQLSVL.